Below, 7 T cell receptor beta chains from the same sample are listed, as sequenced in a study of blood T cells in healthy people across ages. The second PCR ran about 6 to 12 cycles with a sample-barcoded 5' primer and J-beta primers. Via MiXCR, TCRdb re-called the 5' RACE reads, giving one row per CDR3 protein. The table lists around 1,900,000 distinct CDR3 sequences, more than 35% of them singletons. The sequencing sample was made of blood. The receptors shown here come from a human donor in good health.

This clonotype was seen only a few times. Here the CDR3 DNA reads TGTGCCAGCAGACAAACAGGACCCGAGCAGTACTTC. Its protein is CASRQTGPEQYF. The chain recombines TRBV27 with TRBJ2-7; perhaps TRBD1 as D (5 bases). The CDR3 length is 12 residues. Deletions cut 6 bases from V and 6 bases from J, with 12 bases between. Germline CDR1 MNHEY, CDR2 SMNVEV (reference sequence).

The CDR3 DNA is TGTGCCATCAGTGAGCCGACGGTACAAGAGACCCAGTACTTC. It specifies CAISEPTVQETQYF. The chain couples TRBV10-3 to TRBJ2-5; D is ambiguous. The CDR3 totals 14 residues. The germline V and J ends were trimmed by 2 bases and 2 bases, with 9 bases remaining between them. Germline V gene lookup returns CDR1 ENHRY and CDR2 SYGVKD.

DNA for the CDR3: TGCGCCAGCAGCCTAGATGCGGGGTATGACGGGGAGCTGTTTTTT. This sequence encodes CASSLDAGYDGELFF. This chain uses TRBV4-3 with TRBJ2-2; the D gene is possibly TRBD2 (6 bases). Germline V gives CDR1 LGHNA, CDR2 YSLEER. This CDR3 is built from 15 residues. Trimming pared 4 bases from V and 7 bases from J, leaving 16 bases between.

The V gene is TRBV6-5, the J gene TRBJ2-1; D is undetermined. The V and J ends lost 5 bases and 6 bases respectively, with 11 bases between them. CDR1 is MNHEY and CDR2 is SVGAGI in the germline V gene. The CDR3 is made up of 13 amino acids. CDR3 protein: CASSIARPNEQFF. For the CDR3, the DNA is TGTGCCAGCAGTATCGCCAGGCCCAATGAGCAGTTCTTC.

The chain employs TRBV9 and TRBJ2-3; D might be TRBD1 (6 bases). This CDR3 has 15 residues. CDR1 is SGDLS and CDR2 is YYNGEE in the germline V gene. Deletions cut 4 bases from V and 6 bases from J, with 18 bases between. CDR3 DNA: TGTGCCAGCAGCTATACAGGGTTAGGAACGGATACGCAGTATTTT. It is translated as CASSYTGLGTDTQYF.

The chain links TRBV7-9 to TRBJ2-7; the D gene is possibly TRBD2 (5 bases). TRBJ2-5 explains the end of the DNA better; the J call may be wrong. The V gene's germline CDR1 is SEHNR and CDR2 FQNEAQ (reference sequence). The CDR3 is 13 amino acids. CDR3 sequence (DNA): TGTGCCAGCAGTTTGACTACCCCAGAGACCCAGTACTTC. Its protein is CASSLTTPETQYF.

The V call is TRBV27, the J call TRBJ2-7, with 8 bases lining up with TRBD2. The J call may be faulty, since TRBJ2-5 better matches the DNA end. Germline CDR1 and CDR2: MNHEY and SMNVEV (reference sequence). The CDR3 totals 17 residues. The CDR3 bases are TGTGCCAGCAGTTTATCAGTCAGCGGGAGAGGCGGGGAGACCCAGTACTTC. As protein: CASSLSVSGRGGETQYF.